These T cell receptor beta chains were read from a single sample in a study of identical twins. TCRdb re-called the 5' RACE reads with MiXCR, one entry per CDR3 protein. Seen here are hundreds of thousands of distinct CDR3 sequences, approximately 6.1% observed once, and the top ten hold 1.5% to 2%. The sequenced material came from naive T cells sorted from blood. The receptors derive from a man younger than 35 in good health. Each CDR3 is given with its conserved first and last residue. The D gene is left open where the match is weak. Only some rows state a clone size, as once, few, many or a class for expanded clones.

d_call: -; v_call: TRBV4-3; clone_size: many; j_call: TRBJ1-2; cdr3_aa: CASSQGRWDGYTF; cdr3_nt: TGCGCCAGCAGCCAAGGGCGGTGGGATGGCTACACCTTC
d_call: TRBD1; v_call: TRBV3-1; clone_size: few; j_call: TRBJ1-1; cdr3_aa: CASSQTTGKTEAFF; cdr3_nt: TGTGCCAGCAGCCAAACGACAGGGAAAACTGAAGCTTTCTTT
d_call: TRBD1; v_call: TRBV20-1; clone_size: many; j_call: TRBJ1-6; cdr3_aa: CSAGEGAEPLHF; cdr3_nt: TGCAGTGCGGGCGAGGGGGCTGAGCCCCTCCACTTT
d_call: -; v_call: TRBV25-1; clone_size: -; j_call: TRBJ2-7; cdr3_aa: CASSAVGAYEQYF; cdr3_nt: TGTGCCAGCAGTGCGGTAGGGGCCTACGAGCAGTACTTC
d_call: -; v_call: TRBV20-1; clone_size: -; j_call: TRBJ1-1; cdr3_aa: CSARDLGSGRGAFF; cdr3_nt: TGCAGTGCTAGAGATTTGGGATCAGGGAGGGGAGCTTTCTTT
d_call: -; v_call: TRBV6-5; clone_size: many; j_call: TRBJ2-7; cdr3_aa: CASSYFRDSEQYF; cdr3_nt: TGTGCCAGCAGTTACTTCAGGGATAGCGAGCAGTACTTC
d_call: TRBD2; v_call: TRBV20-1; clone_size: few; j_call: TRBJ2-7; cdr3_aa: CSARDAQLAGGREQYF; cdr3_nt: TGCAGTGCTAGGGATGCGCAACTAGCGGGAGGGCGCGAGCAGTACTTC
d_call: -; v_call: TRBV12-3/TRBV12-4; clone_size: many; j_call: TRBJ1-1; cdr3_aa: CASSFPYRDTLNTEAFF; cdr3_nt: TGTGCCAGCAGTTTTCCCTACCGGGACACCTTGAACACTGAAGCTTTCTTT
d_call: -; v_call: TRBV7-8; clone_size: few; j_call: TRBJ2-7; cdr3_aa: CASSLYPTRQTAYEQYF; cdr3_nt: TGTGCCAGCAGCTTGTACCCAACGCGACAGACTGCCTACGAGCAGTACTTC
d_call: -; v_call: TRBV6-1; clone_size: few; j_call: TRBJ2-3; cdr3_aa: CASSPDWLPPDTQYF; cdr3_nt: TGTGCCAGCAGTCCCGACTGGCTCCCCCCAGATACGCAGTATTTT
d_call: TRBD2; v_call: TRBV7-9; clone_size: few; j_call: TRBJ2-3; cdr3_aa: CASSLTGGSNTDTQYF; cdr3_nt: TGTGCCAGCAGCTTAACCGGCGGGAGTAATACAGATACGCAGTATTTT
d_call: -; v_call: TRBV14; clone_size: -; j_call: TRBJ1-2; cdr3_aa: CASSGDTSNYGYTF; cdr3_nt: TGTGCCAGCTCAGGAGACACCTCTAACTATGGCTACACCTTC
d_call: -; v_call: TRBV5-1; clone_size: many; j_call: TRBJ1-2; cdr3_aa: CASSREQGSGSGYTF; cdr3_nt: TGCGCCAGCAGCCGTGAACAGGGTTCTGGAAGTGGCTACACCTTC
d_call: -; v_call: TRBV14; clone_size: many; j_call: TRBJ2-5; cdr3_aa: CASSQYGRTQYF; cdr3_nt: TGTGCCAGCAGCCAATATGGAAGGACCCAGTACTTC
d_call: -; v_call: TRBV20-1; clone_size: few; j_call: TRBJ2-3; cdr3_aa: CSARAFGLNTDTQYF; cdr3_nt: TGCAGTGCTAGAGCGTTTGGGCTGAACACAGATACGCAGTATTTT
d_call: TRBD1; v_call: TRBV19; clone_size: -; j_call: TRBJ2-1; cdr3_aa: CASSMQGAYNEQFF; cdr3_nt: TGTGCCAGTAGTATGCAGGGGGCTTACAATGAGCAGTTCTTC
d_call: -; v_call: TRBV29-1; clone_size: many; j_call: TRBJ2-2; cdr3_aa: CSAGHTGELFF; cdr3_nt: TGCAGCGCCGGCCACACCGGGGAGCTGTTTTTT
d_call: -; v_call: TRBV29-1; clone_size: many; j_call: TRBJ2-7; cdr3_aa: CSVGVWTFSYEQYF; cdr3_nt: TGCAGCGTTGGAGTCTGGACTTTCTCCTACGAGCAGTACTTC
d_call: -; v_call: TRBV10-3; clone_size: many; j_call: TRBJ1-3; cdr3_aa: CAISELSSSGNTIYF; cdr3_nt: TGTGCCATCAGTGAGCTATCTAGCTCTGGAAACACCATATATTTT
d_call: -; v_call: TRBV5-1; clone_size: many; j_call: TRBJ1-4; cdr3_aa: CASSLGPGAEKLFF; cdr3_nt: TGCGCCAGCAGCTTGGGGCCCGGGGCGGAAAAACTGTTTTTT
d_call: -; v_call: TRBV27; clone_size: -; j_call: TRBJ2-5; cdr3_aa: CASKRADRSFLETQYF; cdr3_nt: TGTGCCAGCAAGCGAGCAGACAGGTCATTTTTGGAGACCCAGTACTTC
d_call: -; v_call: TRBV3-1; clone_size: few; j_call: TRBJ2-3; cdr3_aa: CASSQDTYRGGDTQYF; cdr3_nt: TGTGCCAGCAGCCAAGATACCTATCGGGGCGGCGATACGCAGTATTTT
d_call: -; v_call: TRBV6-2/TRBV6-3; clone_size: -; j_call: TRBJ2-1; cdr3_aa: CASSPGSTNEQFF; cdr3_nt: TGTGCCAGCAGCCCAGGGTCAACCAATGAGCAGTTCTTC
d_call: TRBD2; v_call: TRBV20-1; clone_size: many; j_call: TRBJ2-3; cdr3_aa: CSARLAGDTQYF; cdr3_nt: TGCAGTGCTAGACTAGCGGGAGATACGCAGTATTTT
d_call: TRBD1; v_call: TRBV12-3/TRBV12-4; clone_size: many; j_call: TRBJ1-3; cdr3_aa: CASSLAGGTGEGNTIYF; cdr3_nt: TGTGCCAGCAGTTTAGCTGGGGGGACAGGGGAAGGAAACACCATATATTTT
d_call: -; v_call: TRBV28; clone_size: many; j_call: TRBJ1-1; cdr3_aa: CASRLTTAEAFF; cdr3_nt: TGTGCCAGCAGGCTTACGACCGCTGAAGCTTTCTTT
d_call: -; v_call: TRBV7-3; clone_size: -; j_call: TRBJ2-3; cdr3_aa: CASLELAKPGRHRGTDTQYF; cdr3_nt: TGTGCCAGCCTCGAACTCGCCAAGCCCGGGAGACACCGGGGAACAGATACGCAGTATTTT
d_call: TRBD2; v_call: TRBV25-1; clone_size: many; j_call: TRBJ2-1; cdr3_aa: CASSPGSGSVDEQFF; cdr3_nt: TGTGCCAGCAGCCCAGGGAGCGGGAGTGTCGATGAGCAGTTCTTC
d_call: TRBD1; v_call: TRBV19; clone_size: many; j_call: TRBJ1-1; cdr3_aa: CASSTDRGLSRPNTEAFF; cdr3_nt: TGTGCCAGTAGTACCGACAGGGGACTTTCCCGACCGAACACTGAAGCTTTCTTT
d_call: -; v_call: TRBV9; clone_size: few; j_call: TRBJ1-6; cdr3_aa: CASSAFKDNSPLHF; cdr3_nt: TGTGCCAGCAGCGCGTTTAAGGATAATTCACCCCTCCACTTT
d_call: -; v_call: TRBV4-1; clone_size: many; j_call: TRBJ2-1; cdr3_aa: CASSPIYYNEQFF; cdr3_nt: TGCGCCAGCAGCCCCATATACTACAATGAGCAGTTCTTC
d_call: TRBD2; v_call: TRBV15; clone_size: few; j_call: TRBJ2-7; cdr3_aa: CATQALAGAEEQYF; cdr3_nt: TGTGCCACCCAGGCTCTAGCGGGAGCTGAAGAGCAGTACTTC
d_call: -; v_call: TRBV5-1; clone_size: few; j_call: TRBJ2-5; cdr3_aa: CASIGQGGTQYF; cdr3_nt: TGCGCCAGCATCGGGCAGGGCGGGACCCAGTACTTC
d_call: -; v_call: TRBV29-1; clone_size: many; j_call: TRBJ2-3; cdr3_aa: CSVDGVHSDTQYF; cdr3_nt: TGCAGCGTTGACGGCGTCCATTCGGATACGCAGTATTTT
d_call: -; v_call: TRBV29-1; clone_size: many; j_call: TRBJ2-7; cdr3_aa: CSGASRREEQYF; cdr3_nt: TGCAGCGGAGCATCTCGTCGGGAAGAGCAGTACTTC
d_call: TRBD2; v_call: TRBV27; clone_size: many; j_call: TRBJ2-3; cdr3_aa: CASSPLLAGGVKSTDTQYF; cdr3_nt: TGTGCCAGCAGTCCCCTGTTAGCGGGAGGAGTGAAAAGCACAGATACGCAGTATTTT
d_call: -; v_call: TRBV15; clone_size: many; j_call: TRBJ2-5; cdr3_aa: CATSRDHRNAKETQYF; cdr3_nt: TGTGCCACCAGCAGAGATCACAGGAACGCTAAAGAGACCCAGTACTTC
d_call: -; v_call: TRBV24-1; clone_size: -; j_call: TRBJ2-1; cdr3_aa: CATSGLGTQKDNEQFF; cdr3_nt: TGTGCCACCAGTGGGCTGGGGACACAGAAAGACAATGAGCAGTTCTTC
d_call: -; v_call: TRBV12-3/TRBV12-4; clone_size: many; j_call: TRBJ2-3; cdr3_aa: CASSWIGGTRRSSTDTQYF; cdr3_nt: TGTGCCAGCAGTTGGATTGGGGGGACCCGAAGGTCAAGCACAGATACGCAGTATTTT
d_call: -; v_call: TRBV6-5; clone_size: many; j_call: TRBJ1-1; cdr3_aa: CASSYLVDTEAFF; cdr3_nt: TGTGCCAGCAGTTACCTCGTGGACACTGAAGCTTTCTTT
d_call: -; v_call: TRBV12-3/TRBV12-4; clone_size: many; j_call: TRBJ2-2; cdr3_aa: CASSKSTGELFF; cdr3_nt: TGTGCCAGCAGTAAATCCACCGGGGAGCTGTTTTTT
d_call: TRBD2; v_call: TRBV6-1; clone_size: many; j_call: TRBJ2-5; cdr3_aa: CASSELAGGQETQYF; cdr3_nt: TGTGCCAGCAGTGAACTAGCGGGAGGGCAAGAGACCCAGTACTTC
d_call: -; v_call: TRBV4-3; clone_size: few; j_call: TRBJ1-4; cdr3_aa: CASSQFRPGGATNEKLFF; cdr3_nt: TGCGCCAGCAGCCAATTTCGTCCGGGTGGGGCAACTAATGAAAAACTGTTTTTT
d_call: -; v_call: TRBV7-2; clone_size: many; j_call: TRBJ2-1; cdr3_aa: CASSLTRGNEQFF; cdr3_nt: TGTGCCAGCAGCCTCACGCGGGGCAATGAGCAGTTCTTC
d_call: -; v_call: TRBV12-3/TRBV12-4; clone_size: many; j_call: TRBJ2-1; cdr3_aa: CATRGAYNEQFF; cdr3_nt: TGTGCCACCAGGGGGGCCTACAATGAGCAGTTCTTC
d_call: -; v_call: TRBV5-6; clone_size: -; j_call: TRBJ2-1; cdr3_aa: CASSWDHAPYNEQFF; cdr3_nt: TGTGCCAGCAGCTGGGACCATGCCCCCTACAATGAGCAGTTCTTC
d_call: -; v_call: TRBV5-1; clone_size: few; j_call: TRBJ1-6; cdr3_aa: CASSPWRDNSPLHF; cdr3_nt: TGCGCCAGCAGCCCCTGGAGGGATAATTCACCCCTCCACTTT
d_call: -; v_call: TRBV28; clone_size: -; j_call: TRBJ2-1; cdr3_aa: CASSFSFSGGYNEQFF; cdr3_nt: TGTGCCAGCAGTTTTTCTTTTAGCGGAGGCTACAATGAGCAGTTCTTC
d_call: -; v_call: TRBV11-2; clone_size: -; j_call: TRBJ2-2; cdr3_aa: CASSPDRVELFF; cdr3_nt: TGTGCCAGCAGCCCAGACCGTGTGGAGCTGTTTTTT
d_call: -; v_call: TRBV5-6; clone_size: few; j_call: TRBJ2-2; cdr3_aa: CASSLDRRAGTGELFF; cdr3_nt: TGTGCCAGCAGCTTGGATAGGAGGGCTGGCACCGGGGAGCTGTTTTTT
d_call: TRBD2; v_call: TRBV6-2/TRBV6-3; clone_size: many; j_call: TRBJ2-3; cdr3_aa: CASSYSASGSRYTQYF; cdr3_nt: TGTGCCAGCAGTTACTCGGCTAGCGGGAGTCGGTATACGCAGTATTTT
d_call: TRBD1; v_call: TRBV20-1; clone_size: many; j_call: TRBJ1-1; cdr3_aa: CSARRGPMNTEAFF; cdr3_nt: TGCAGTGCTAGGAGGGGGCCGATGAACACTGAAGCTTTCTTT
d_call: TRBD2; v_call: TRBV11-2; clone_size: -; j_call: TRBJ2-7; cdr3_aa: CASSLSIASGIYEQYF; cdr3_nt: TGTGCCAGCAGCTTATCGATCGCTAGCGGAATCTACGAGCAGTACTTC
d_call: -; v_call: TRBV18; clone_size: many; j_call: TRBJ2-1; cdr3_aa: CASSSLRDGLHEQFF; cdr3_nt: TGTGCCAGCTCATCTCTTCGGGACGGATTGCATGAGCAGTTCTTC
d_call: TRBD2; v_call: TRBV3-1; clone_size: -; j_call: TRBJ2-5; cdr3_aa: CASSRDRIEAGTTEETQYF; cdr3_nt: TGTGCCAGCAGCCGCGACCGGATTGAAGCCGGGACTACCGAAGAGACCCAGTACTTC
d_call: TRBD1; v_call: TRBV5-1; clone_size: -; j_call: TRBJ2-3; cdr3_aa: CASSLRDRGRDTQYF; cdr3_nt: TGCGCCAGCAGCCTCCGGGACAGGGGTCGGGATACGCAGTATTTT
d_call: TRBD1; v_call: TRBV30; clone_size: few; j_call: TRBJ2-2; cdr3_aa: CAWSVLQGVTGELFF; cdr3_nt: TGTGCCTGGAGTGTACTCCAGGGGGTTACCGGGGAGCTGTTTTTT
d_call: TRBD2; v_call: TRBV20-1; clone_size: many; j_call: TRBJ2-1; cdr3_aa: CSALYKGASGGYNEQFF; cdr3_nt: TGCAGTGCCCTATACAAGGGGGCTAGCGGGGGTTACAATGAGCAGTTCTTC
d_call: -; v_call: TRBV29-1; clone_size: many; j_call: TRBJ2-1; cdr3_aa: CSVRFPSATYNEQFF; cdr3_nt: TGCAGCGTTCGATTTCCTAGCGCTACCTACAATGAGCAGTTCTTC
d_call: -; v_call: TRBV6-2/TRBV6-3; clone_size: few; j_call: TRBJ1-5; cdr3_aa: CASSSWSPNQPQHF; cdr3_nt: TGTGCCAGCAGCTCGTGGAGCCCCAATCAGCCCCAGCATTTT